This T cell receptor (beta chain) was identified during a study of blood T cell repertoires in COVID-19. Turning to the study itself: The study drew acute and convalescent COVID-19 samples from the United States, Italy and Spain. Sample material is recorded as cDNA or gDNA derived from T cells, B-cell-depleted T cells, or PBMCs.

Per the study methods: Amplifying reference gene primers gave estimates of nucleated cell counts. Method: immunoSEQ multiplex PCR; TCRdb's copy keeps in-frame clones and lacks some. The V and J calls and the clone size are those of that table, but D and trimming were determined from the DNA. The sample comprises tens of thousands of clones, around 88% of which are singletons, and 1.5% to 2.5% rests with the top ten. V shed 9 bases, J shed 2 bases, and the junction held 11 bases outside the gene matches. The CDR3 spans 15 residues. In germline, CDR1 is LNHDA, CDR2 SQIVND (reference sequence). The source material was peripheral blood. This TCR was sampled from a woman older than 75 with active or convalescent COVID-19. V is TRBV19 and J is TRBJ2-3, with 7 bases lining up with TRBD1. The CDR3 sequence is CASRPGTEVTDTQYF. The CDR3 region has the DNA TGTGCCAGCCGACCCGGGACAGAGGTCACAGATACGCAGTATTTT.